The entry that follows covers one T cell receptor (beta chain) sequence. The antigen this receptor binds is unknown. No base qualities exist here, and no much larger clone lies one base off it. The immunoSEQ Assay, a bias-controlled multiplex PCR, was used to amplify TCRbeta CDR3 regions from genomic DNA. Regarding the original processing steps: The number of nucleated cells in each sample was estimated by amplification of reference gene primers within the assay. To quantify the absolute abundance of each unique TCRbeta CDR3 rearrangement, sequence reads were collapsed and filtered. Productive Simpson clonality was computed per sample as the square root of Simpson's diversity index over productive rearrangements. In TCRdb, the immuneACCESS table is reduced to in-frame sequences with V and J assigned. These tables do not hold every clone; where another copy was compared, an unresolved V gene accounts for under half, and the others remain unexplained. The DNA gave D and trimming, while V, J and clone size come from that table. The sample table records roughly 100,000 clones; 85% of these occur just once. Of the sample, around 4.1% is held by the ten largest clones.

Its CDR3 holds 15 amino acids, cysteine through phenylalanine. The kept DNA is CDR3 alone, 45 bases in frame from the first base. The data are from a study of blood T cell repertoires in COVID-19 (dated by TCRdb to about 2020). Concerning the study at large: Collaborator samples came from the United States, Italy and Spain and covered acute and convalescent phases of COVID-19. The material from the prospective study consisted of cDNA or gDNA derived from T cells, B-cell-depleted T cells, or PBMCs. Deeply sampled blood TCRbeta repertoires from subjects exposed to, actively infected with, or recovered from COVID-19 were included in the dataset. The samples were drawn from two sources: the first 160 participants of the ongoing ImmuneRACE study, and 1,000 to 1,500 subjects contributed by 6 global collaborators. The sample metadata nearly always contained a de-identified subject ID, COVID-19 status, age in years and sex. Where HLA class I and class II types were available, the types were taken from metadata supplied by the sample provider, not from assay-based typing. The repertoires were released in a freely available public database intended as a resource for research on the immune response to SARS-CoV-2.

Whole blood was collected in K2EDTA tubes by collaborating institutions according to the institutions' own protocols. For TCRbeta analysis, collaborators shipped samples in one of three forms: frozen whole blood, isolated PBMCs, or DNA extracted from either of those sample types. General conclusions and limits of the study: The amount of clinical and demographic metadata varied by source and participant and was provided uncurated.

This sequence originates from a man over 45 with acute or convalescent COVID-19. The sequenced sample consisted of peripheral blood. The rearranged chain carries TRBV1 and TRBJ2-7; TRBD1, the D gene given by the table, was not confirmed from the DNA. TRBV1 is a pseudogene segment. CDR3 region: CTSSRSSTQEWEQYF. In nucleotides, the sequence is TGCACCAGCAGCCGTTCCTCTACACAGGAATGGGAGCAGTACTTC.